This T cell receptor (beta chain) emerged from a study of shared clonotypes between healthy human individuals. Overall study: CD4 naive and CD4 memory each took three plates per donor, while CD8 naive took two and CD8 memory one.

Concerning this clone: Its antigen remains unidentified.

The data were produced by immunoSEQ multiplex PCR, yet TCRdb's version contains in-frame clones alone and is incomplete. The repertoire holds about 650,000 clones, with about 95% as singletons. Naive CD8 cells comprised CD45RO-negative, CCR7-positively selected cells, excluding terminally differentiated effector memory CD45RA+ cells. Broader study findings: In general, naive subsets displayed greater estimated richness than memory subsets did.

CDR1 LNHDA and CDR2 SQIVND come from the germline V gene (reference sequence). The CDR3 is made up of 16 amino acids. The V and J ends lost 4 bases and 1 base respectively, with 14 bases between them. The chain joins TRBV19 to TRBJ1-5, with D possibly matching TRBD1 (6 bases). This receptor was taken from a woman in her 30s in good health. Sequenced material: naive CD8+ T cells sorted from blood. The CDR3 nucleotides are TGTGCCAGTAGTACGAAACAGGGTATAAGCAATCAGCCCCAGCATTTT. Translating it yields CASSTKQGISNQPQHF.